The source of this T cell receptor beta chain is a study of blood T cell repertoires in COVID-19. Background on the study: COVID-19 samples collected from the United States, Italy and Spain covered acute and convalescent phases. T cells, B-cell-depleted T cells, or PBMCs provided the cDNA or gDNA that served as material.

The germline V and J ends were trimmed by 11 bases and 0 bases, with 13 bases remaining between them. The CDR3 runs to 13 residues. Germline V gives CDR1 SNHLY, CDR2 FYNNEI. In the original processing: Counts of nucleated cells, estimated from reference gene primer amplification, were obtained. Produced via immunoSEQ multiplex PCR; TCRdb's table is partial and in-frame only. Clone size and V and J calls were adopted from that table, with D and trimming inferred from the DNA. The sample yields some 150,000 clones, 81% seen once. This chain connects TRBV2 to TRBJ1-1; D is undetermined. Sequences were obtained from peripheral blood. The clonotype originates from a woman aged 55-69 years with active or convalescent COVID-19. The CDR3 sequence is CARLGSLNTEAFF. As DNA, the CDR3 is TGTGCCCGCCTAGGAAGTTTGAACACTGAAGCTTTCTTT.